The clone carrying this T cell receptor (beta chain) was observed a handful of times. These data belong to a study of regulatory T cells in long-lasting Graves disease. At the level of the study: Newly diagnosed Graves' patients had under 3 months of antithyroid drugs.

CDR3 length: 17 residues. V shed 6 bases and J 15 bases; nucleotides not matched to a gene: 22. CDR1 is ENHRY, CDR2 SYGVKD, per germline. Arm-PCR with iRepertoire HTBI primers amplified the CDR3 regions for these TCR beta libraries. TCRdb re-called the multiplex PCR reads through MiXCR, storing one row per CDR3 protein. The sample holds 500,000 to 700,000 distinct CDR3 sequences; about 16% are singletons and the top ten take under 20%. The time point was: newly diagnosed GD, antithyroid drugs for less than 3 months. Preparation of the TCR library used RNA extracted from PBMCs. These same records also appear under a second study, on T cells in Graves' hyperthyroidism and ophthalmopathy. Turning to that study: Initially, a first-round RT-PCR of the TCR CDR3 employed the HTBI primer set. Ophthalmopathy and stable hyperthyroidism were separated by a 13 V-J model.

The sequence came from a woman in her thirties with Graves disease. V is TRBV10-3 and J is TRBJ2-1; 11 positions match TRBD2. Sequencing was performed on peripheral blood mononuclear cells (PBMCs), taken at new diagnosis, from a patient treated with antithyroid drugs. DNA for the CDR3: TGTGCCATCAGCCAGTTGTTGAGTGGGACTAGCGGTCCGGGGGGGTTCTTC. This gives the protein CAISQLLSGTSGPGGFF.